The 11 T cell receptor beta chains reported below all come from one sample, sequenced in a study of CXCR3-negative and CXCR3-positive naive CD8 T cells (dated by TCRdb to about 2019). The investigation overall reported the following: Compared with CXCR3-negative naive cells, CXCR3-positive naive cells had TRB CDR3s with higher hydrophobicity (lower Kidera factor 4), lower energy, and higher strength and volume indices.

These receptors' antigens are unknown. Instrument on record: NextSeq 550. The Human TCR Profiling Kit (MiLaboratory) was used to make UMI-labeled 5' RACE TRB cDNA libraries. TCRdb reprocessed the reads; each CDR3 protein sequence makes one entry, and DNA is unavailable. The sample table gives around 80,000 distinct CDR3 sequences. 0.55% to 0.7% of the sample rests with the top ten. The sequenced sample was naive CXCR3+ CD8+ T cells from blood. The label giving this sample's cell subset or site can be read as: CD45RO-CCR7+CD27+CD95- naive CD8+ T cells expressing CXCR3 (TNR3+). The receptors were gathered from a human donor in good health. Some clones in this sample may be carry-over from other donors' samples.

This rearrangement joins TRBV20-1 to TRBJ2-5; without DNA, the TCRdb call of TRBD2 cannot be checked. Germline loops: CDR1 DFQATT, CDR2 SNEGSKA (reference sequence). CDR3 length equals 14 residues. This chain's CDR3 is CSARTEAGWETQYF.

The V gene is TRBV29-1, the J gene TRBJ2-2. CDR3 length equals 16 residues. Germline loops: CDR1 SQVTM, CDR2 ANQGSEA. This CDR3 reads CSAKGGSDLGTGELFF.

The genes are TRBV12-3 or TRBV12-4 and TRBJ2-7. The CDR3 consists of 13 residues. The CDR3 protein is CASSSSGRDEQYF.

The chain couples TRBV28 to TRBJ2-7; TCRdb names TRBD1, which stays unverified in the absence of DNA. The V gene's germline CDR1 is MDHEN and CDR2 SYDVKM. This CDR3 contains 17 residues. CDR3 residues: CASSQFLRGDRGVEQYF.

The rearrangement links TRBV7-6 to TRBJ2-7; with no DNA, the TCRdb D assignment of TRBD2 cannot be verified. Germline V gene sequence: CDR1 SGHVS, CDR2 FNYEAQ. This CDR3 has 15 residues. The CDR3: CASSPSSELSYEQYF.

The V and J genes are TRBV12-3 or TRBV12-4 and TRBJ2-7. This CDR3 has 14 residues. The CDR3 sequence is CASSFGQSSYEQYF.

This sequence joins TRBV7-2 and TRBJ2-7; lacking DNA, the TRBD1 call made by TCRdb goes unchecked. Germline CDR1 reads SGHTA; CDR2 reads FQGNSA. The CDR3 contains 14 residues. This chain's CDR3 is CASSLFLGPYEQYF.

The chain couples TRBV5-5 to TRBJ1-1; TCRdb's D call, TRBD1, is unchecked because there is no DNA. This CDR3 region has 16 residues. Germline V lookup: CDR1 SGHKS, CDR2 YYEKEE (reference sequence). This CDR3 reads CASTLTGGWGNTEAFF.

The genes are TRBV28 and TRBJ2-3. Germline V gene lookup returns CDR1 MDHEN and CDR2 SYDVKM. The CDR3 sequence is 12 residues long. CDR3 sequence reads: CASSLFPDTQYF.

The CDR3 loop reads CATSRDPGQLETQYF. The J gene is TRBJ2-5, the V gene TRBV15; checking the TCRdb D call of TRBD1 is not possible without DNA. Looked up from germline, CDR1 is LNHNV and CDR2 is YYDKDF (reference sequence). The CDR3 consists of 15 residues. Together with reference TRBV15 and TRBJ2-5, the CDR3 gives the full variable domain: DAMVIQNPRYQVTQFGKPVTLSCSQTLNHNVMYWYQQKSSQAPKLLFHYYDKDFNNEADTPDNFQSRRPNTSFCFLDIRSPGLGDTAMYLCATSRDPGQLETQYFGPGTRLLVL.

CDR3 region: CASSEVAGGRHFGETQYF. The chain recombines TRBV14 with TRBJ2-5; TCRdb indicates TRBD2, and absent DNA this call remains unverified. There are 18 residues in the CDR3. Germline assignment: CDR1 SGHDN and CDR2 FVKESK.